This TCR beta chain was recovered during a study of identical twins. TCRdb re-derived calls from the 5' RACE reads in MiXCR, one entry per CDR3 protein. The sample lists 600,000 to 700,000 distinct CDR3 sequences, about 20% occurring once. The V and J ends lost 6 bases and 5 bases respectively, with 4 bases between them. CDR3 length: 10 residues. CDR1 is MNHNY and CDR2 is SVGAGI in the germline V gene (reference sequence). These records were also assigned to another study, of T cells expressing NK-cell markers. That work adds: Over 5 donors had dominant NKG2C+ clonotypes that comprised about 1.0-7.5% of their CD8+ T cells.

The chain joins TRBV6-6 to TRBJ2-5; no firm D call. The TCR sequence derives from a young woman in good health. Source material: PBMCs. The CDR3 here is CASSDETQYF. In nucleotides, the CDR3 is TGTGCCAGCAGCGACGAGACCCAGTACTTC.